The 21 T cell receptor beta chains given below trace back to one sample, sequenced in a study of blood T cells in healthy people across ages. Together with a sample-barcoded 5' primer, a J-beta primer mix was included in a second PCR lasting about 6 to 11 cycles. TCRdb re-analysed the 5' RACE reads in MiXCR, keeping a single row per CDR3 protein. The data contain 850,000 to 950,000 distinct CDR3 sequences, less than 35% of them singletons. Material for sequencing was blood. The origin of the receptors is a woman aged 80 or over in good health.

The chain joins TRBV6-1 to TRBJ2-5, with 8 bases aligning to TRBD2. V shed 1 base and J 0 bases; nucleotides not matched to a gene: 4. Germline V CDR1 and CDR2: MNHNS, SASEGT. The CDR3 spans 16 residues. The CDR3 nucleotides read TGTGCCAGCAGTGAAGTCCGGACTAGCCACCAAGAGACCCAGTACTTC. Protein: CASSEVRTSHQETQYF.

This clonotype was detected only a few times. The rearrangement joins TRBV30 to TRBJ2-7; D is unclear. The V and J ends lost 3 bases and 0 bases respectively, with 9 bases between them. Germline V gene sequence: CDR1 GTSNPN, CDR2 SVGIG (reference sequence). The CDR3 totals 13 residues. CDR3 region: CAWRRASSYEQYF. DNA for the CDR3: TGTGCCTGGAGACGGGCGAGCTCCTACGAGCAGTACTTC. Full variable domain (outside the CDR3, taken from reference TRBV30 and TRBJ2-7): SQTIHQWPATLVQPVGSPLSLECTVEGTSNPNLYWYRQAAGRGLQLLFYSVGIGQISSEVPQNLSASRPQDRQFILSSKKLLLSDSGFYLCAWRRASSYEQYFGPGTRLTVT.

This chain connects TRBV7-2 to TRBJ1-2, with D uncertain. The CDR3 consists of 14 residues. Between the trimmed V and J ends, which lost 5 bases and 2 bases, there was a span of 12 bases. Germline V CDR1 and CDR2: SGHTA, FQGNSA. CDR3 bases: TGTGCCAGCAGCCCTAGCCCGGGGAACTATGGCTACACCTTC. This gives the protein CASSPSPGNYGYTF.

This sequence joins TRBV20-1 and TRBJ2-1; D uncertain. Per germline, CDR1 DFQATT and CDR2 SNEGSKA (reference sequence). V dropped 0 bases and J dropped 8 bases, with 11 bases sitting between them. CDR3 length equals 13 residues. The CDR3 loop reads CSARDFLRDEQFF. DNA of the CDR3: TGCAGTGCTAGAGATTTCCTCCGGGATGAGCAGTTCTTC.

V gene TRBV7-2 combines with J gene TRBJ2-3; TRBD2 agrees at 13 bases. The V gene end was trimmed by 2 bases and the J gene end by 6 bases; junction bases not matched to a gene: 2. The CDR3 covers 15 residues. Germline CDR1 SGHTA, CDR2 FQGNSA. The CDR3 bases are TGTGCCAGCAGCTTATCGACTAGCGGGAGGGATACGCAGTATTTT. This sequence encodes CASSLSTSGRDTQYF.

This chain's CDR3 is CASSYVGATIYNEQFF. DNA for the CDR3: TGTGCCAGCAGTTACGTAGGGGCGACCATTTACAATGAGCAGTTCTTC. This chain connects TRBV6-2 or TRBV6-3 to TRBJ2-1; a weak D match, TRBD1 (5 bases). The CDR3 runs 16 residues. V lost 2 bases, J lost 4 bases, and 15 bases lay in between. CDR1 is MNHEY, CDR2 SVGEGT, per germline.

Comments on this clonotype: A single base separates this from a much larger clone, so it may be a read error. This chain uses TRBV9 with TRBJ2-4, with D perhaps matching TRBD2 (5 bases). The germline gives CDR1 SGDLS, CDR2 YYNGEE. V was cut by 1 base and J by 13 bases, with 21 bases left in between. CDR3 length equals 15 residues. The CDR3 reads CASSVIGQEDDGQYF. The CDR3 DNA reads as TGTGCCAGCAGCGTAATAGGTCAGGAGGACGACGGGCAGTACTTC.

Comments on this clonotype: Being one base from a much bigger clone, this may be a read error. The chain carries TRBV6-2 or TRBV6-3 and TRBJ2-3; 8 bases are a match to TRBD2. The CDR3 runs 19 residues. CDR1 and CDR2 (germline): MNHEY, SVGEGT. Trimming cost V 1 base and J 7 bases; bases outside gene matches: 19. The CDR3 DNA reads TGTGCCAGCAGTTACTTCAGCTCCCAGCGGGGGTCAACTGCATATACGCAGTATTTT. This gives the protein CASSYFSSQRGSTAYTQYF.

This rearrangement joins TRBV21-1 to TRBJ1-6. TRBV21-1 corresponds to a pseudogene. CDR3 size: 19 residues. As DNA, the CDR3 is TGTGCCAGCAGCAAACCCGACCCACGATGGGAAATTTATAATTCACCCCTCCACTTT. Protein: CASSKPDPRWEIYNSPLHF.

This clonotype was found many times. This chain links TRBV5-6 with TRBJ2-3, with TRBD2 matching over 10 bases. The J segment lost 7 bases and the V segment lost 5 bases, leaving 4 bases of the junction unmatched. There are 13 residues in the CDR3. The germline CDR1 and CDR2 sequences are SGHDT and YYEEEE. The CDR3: CASRWTSGYTQYF. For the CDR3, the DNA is TGTGCCAGCAGGTGGACTAGCGGTTATACGCAGTATTTT.

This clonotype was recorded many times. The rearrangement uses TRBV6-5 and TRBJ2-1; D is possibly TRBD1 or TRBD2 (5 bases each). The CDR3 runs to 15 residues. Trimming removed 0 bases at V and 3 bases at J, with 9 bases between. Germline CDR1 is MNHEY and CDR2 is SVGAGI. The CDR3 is CASSYSGTNYNEQFF. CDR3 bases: TGTGCCAGCAGTTACTCAGGGACGAACTACAATGAGCAGTTCTTC.

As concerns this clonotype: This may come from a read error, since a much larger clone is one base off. Here the CDR3 reads CASSLFREDGYTF. The DNA of the CDR3 is TGTGCCAGCAGCTTGTTCAGGGAAGATGGCTACACCTTC. The chain has TRBV11-2 and TRBJ1-2; possibly TRBD1 for D (5 bases). The length of the CDR3 is 13 residues. Trimming pared 3 bases from V and 6 bases from J, leaving 11 bases between. CDR1 and CDR2 (germline): SGHAT, FQNNGV.

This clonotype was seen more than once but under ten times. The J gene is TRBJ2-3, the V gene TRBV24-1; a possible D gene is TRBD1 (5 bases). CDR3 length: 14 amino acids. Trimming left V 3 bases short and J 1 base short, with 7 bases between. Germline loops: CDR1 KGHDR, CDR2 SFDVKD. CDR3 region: CATSDPRGTDTQYF. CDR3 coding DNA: TGTGCCACCAGTGATCCCAGGGGCACAGATACGCAGTATTTT.

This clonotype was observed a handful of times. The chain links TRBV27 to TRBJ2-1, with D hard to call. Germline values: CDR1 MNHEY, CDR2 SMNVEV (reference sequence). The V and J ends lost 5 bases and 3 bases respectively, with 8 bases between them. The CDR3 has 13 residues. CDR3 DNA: TGTGCCAGCAGTCCCGTCTTCTACAATGAGCAGTTCTTC. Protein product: CASSPVFYNEQFF.

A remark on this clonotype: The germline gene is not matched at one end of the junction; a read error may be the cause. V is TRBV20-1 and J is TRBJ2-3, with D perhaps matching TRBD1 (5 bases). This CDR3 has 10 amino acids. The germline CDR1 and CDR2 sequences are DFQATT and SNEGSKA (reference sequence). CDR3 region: CNAHRDTQYF. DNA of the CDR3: TGCAATGCTCACAGGGATACGCAGTATTTT.

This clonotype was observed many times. In nucleotides, the CDR3 is TGCAGTGCTAGCCAGGGGGCGAAGGGCTACACCTTC. Its protein is CSASQGAKGYTF. This sequence joins TRBV20-1 and TRBJ1-2, with TRBD1 identical over 8 bases. Looked up from germline, CDR1 is DFQATT and CDR2 is SNEGSKA (reference sequence). The CDR3 contains 12 residues. The J segment lost 8 bases and the V segment lost 3 bases, leaving 5 bases of the junction unmatched.

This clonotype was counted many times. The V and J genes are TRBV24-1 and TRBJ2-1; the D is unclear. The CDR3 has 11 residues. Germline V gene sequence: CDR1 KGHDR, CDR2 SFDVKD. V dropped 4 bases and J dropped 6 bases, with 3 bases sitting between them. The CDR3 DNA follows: TGTGCCACCAGTGAGGCCAATGAGCAGTTCTTC. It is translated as CATSEANEQFF.

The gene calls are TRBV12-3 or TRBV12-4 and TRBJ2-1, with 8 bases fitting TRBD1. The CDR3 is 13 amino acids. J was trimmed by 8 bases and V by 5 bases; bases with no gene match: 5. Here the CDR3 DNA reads TGTGCCAGCAGTAACCAGGGGGCCTATGAGCAGTTCTTC. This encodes CASSNQGAYEQFF.

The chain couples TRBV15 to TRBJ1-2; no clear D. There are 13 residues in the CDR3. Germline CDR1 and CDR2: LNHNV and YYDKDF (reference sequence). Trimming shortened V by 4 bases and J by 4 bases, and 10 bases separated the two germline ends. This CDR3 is CATSNGPPYGYTF. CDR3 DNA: TGTGCCACCAGCAACGGGCCACCCTATGGCTACACCTTC.

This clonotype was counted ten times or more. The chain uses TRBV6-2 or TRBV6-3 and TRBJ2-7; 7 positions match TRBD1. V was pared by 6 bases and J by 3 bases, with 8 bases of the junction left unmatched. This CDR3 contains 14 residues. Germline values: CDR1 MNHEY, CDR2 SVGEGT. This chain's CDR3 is CASRRYGTVYEQYF. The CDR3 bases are TGTGCCAGCAGGCGATACGGGACAGTCTACGAGCAGTACTTC.

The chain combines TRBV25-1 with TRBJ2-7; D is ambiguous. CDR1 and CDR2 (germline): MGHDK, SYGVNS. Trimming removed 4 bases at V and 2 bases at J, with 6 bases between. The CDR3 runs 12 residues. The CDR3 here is CASSVFTYEQYF. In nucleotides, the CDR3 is TGTGCCAGCAGTGTATTCACCTACGAGCAGTACTTC.